The TCR beta chain described here comes from a study of blood T cell repertoires in COVID-19. The data were produced by immunoSEQ multiplex PCR, yet TCRdb's version contains in-frame clones alone and is incomplete. The data show about 170,000 clones, roughly 87% seen once. Germline loops: CDR1 MNHEY, CDR2 SVGEGT. V gave up 2 bases and J gave up 3 bases; unmatched junction bases: 6. The CDR3 contains 15 residues. The specimen was peripheral blood. The chain carries TRBV6-2 or TRBV6-3 and TRBJ1-2; 7 bases are shared with TRBD1. The clonotype originates from a woman between 45 and 65 years old with acute or convalescent COVID-19. The CDR3 coding sequence is TGTGCCAGCAGTTACAATAGACAGGGAGACTATGGCTACACCTTC. Translation: CASSYNRQGDYGYTF.